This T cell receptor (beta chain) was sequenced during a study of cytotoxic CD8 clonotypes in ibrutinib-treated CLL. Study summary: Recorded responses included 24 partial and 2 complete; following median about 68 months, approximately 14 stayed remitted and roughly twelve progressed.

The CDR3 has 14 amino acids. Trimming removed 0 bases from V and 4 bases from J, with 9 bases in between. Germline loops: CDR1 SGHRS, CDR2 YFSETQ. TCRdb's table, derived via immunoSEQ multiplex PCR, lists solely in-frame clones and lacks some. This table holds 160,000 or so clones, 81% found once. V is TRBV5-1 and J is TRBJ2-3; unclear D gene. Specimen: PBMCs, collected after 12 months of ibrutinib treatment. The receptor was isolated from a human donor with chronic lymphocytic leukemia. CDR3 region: CASSLGGRSDTQYF. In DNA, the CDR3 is TGCGCCAGCAGCTTGGGGGGAAGATCAGATACGCAGTATTTT.